The T cell receptor beta chain under discussion was sequenced for a study of blood T cell repertoires in COVID-19. Study information: The United States, Italy and Spain supplied acute and convalescent COVID-19 samples. Nucleic acid was either cDNA or gDNA, and it came from T cells, B-cell-depleted T cells, or PBMCs.

The sample holds a few counts of this clone. V trimming: 1 base; J trimming: 5 bases; junction bases outside the gene matches: 9. Germline lookup yields CDR1 SGHRS and CDR2 YFSETQ. The length of the CDR3 is 16 residues. Per the authors' pipeline: For nucleated cells, counts were estimated from reference gene primer amplification. Method: immunoSEQ multiplex PCR; TCRdb's copy keeps in-frame clones and lacks some. That table is the source of V, J and clone size, and D and trimming were worked out from the DNA. This table has about 270,000 clones, around four fifths appearing once. Sequencing input: peripheral blood. V is TRBV5-1 and J is TRBJ1-1, with 9 positions matching TRBD1. This clonotype was obtained from a man older than 75 with acute or convalescent COVID-19. CDR3 bases: TGCGCCAGCAGCTTGACCGGGACAGGGCTTCGGACTGAAGCTTTCTTT. This translates into CASSLTGTGLRTEAFF.